Described below is a single T cell receptor beta chain sequence and its context. The antigen it binds to is not known. It has no much larger one-base neighbor in the sample; base qualities were not kept. Each collaborating institution followed its own protocols to collect whole blood in K2EDTA tubes. Collaborator samples were shipped for TCRbeta analysis as frozen whole blood, isolated PBMCs, or DNA extracted from either sample type. These data originate in a study of blood T cell repertoires in COVID-19 (dated by TCRdb to 2019 to 2021). The study in broad terms: Samples from collaborators originated in the United States, Italy and Spain and spanned both the acute and convalescent phases of COVID-19. The material from the prospective study consisted of cDNA or gDNA derived from T cells, B-cell-depleted T cells, or PBMCs. The dataset comprised deeply sampled blood TCRbeta repertoires from subjects exposed to, actively infected with, or recovered from COVID-19. The repertoires were released in a freely available public database meant as a resource for research on the immune response to SARS-CoV-2. Samples were obtained from the ongoing ImmuneRACE study (first 160 participants) and from 1,000 to 1,500 subjects provided by 6 global collaborators. A de-identified subject ID, COVID-19 status, age in years and sex were almost always included in the sample metadata. Where available, HLA class I and class II types were taken from metadata supplied by the sample provider and were not determined by assay-based typing. What the work shows at the level of the full study, not this receptor alone: Clinical and demographic metadata were provided uncurated, with the amount varying by source and participant.

TCRbeta CDR3 regions were amplified from genomic DNA using the immunoSEQ Assay, a bias-controlled multiplex PCR. Under the source paper's analysis protocol: The number of nucleated cells in each sample was estimated by amplification of reference gene primers within the assay. To quantify the absolute abundance of each unique TCRbeta CDR3 rearrangement, sequence reads were collapsed and filtered. For each sample, productive Simpson clonality was calculated by taking the square root of Simpson's diversity index across productive rearrangements. Here the immuneACCESS table is served through TCRdb, limited to in-frame sequences with V and J called. Missing clones are a known gap in these copies; in checked studies unresolved V genes cover under half, and the rest lacks a known reason. That table is the source of V, J and clone size, and D and trimming were worked out from the DNA. Counted in this sample were about 100,000 clones; roughly 84% of them appeared once. Roughly 7.4% of the sample lies in the top ten.

Reading the germline V gene gives CDR1 SGHRS and CDR2 YFSETQ. V is cut by 0 bases and J by 0 bases, and the space between the germline ends is 23 bases. The CDR3 runs 20 amino acids, cysteine and phenylalanine included. Only CDR3 DNA is held: 60 bases, read in frame from base 1. The rearrangement joined TRBV5-1 to TRBJ2-3; TRBD1 is a possible D gene, resting on 6 matching bases. The clonotype originates from a man aged 25 to 40 in a cohort sampled during active COVID-19. Sequencing was done on a sample of peripheral blood. The CDR3 in this case is CASSLARRGRGAHSTDTQYF. The DNA is as follows: TGCGCCAGCAGCTTGGCCCGCAGGGGCCGAGGGGCCCATAGCACAGATACGCAGTATTTT.